This T cell receptor beta chain was found in a study of blood T cell repertoires in COVID-19. In the study overall: Material from acute and convalescent COVID-19 was sourced from the United States, Italy and Spain. PBMCs, B-cell-depleted T cells, or T cells were the source of the cDNA or gDNA that made up the material.

Only in-frame clones appear in the TCRdb table, and some are missing; sequencing was by immunoSEQ multiplex PCR. The sample includes over 250,000 clones, 70% to 90% of them seen just once. What the recovered Cohort 3 donors had was two negative PCRs, clearance, or symptom resolution. The CDR3 length is 16 residues. The J segment lost 2 bases and the V segment lost 5 bases, leaving 10 bases of the junction unmatched. From germline, CDR1 is LNHNV and CDR2 YYDKDF (reference sequence). The TCR comes from a woman in her 30s who had recovered from COVID-19. J is TRBJ2-3 and V is TRBV15; the match to TRBD2 covers 7 bases. The material sequenced was PBMCs or T cells enriched from blood (not recorded which). The CDR3 sequence is CATSGGEVLPTDTQYF. The CDR3 DNA follows: TGTGCCACCAGCGGGGGGGAGGTTCTCCCCACAGATACGCAGTATTTT.